This TCR beta chain is drawn from a study of T cell repertoires in cytomegalovirus infection. Study findings and constraints: Totalled public TCR beta family frequency picked out people who carried CMV plus the relevant HLA. The ex vivo response was dominated by HLA-C-restricted CMV-specific TCR beta clonotypes.

Germline lookup yields CDR1 SGHVS and CDR2 FNYEAQ. CDR3 length equals 11 residues. TCRdb recomputed calls from the reads with MiXCR, one row per CDR3 protein. The data hold about 740,000 distinct CDR3 sequences, with roughly a third observed a single time. Points on this clonotype: Antigen specificity is unknown. One end of the junction is discordant with germline, which a read error may explain.

The source is a human donor in good health (CMV status not recorded). Some clones in this sample may be carry-over from other donors' samples. Sequenced sample: PBMCs. V gene TRBV7-6 combines with J gene TRBJ1-1; 8 bases match TRBD1. The CDR3: CASSPGQGPSF. Written as DNA, the CDR3 is TGTGCCAGCAGCCCTGGACAGGGACCATCCTTT.